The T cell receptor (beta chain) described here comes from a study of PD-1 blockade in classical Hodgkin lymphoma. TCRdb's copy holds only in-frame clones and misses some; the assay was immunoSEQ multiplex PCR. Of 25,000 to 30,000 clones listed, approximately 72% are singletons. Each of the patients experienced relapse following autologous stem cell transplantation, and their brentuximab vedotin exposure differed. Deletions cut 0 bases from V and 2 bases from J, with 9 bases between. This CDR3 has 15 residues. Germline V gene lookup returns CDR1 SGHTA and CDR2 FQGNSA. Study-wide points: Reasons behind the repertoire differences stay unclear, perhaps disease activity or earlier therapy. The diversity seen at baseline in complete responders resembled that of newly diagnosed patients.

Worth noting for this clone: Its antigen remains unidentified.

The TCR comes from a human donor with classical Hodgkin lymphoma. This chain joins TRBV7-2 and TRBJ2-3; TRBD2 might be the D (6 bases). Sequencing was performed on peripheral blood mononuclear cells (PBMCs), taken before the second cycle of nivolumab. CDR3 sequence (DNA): TGTGCCAGCAGCTTAGCCGTAGCGGACACAGATACGCAGTATTTT. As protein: CASSLAVADTDTQYF.